The rows below give T cell receptor beta chains drawn from one sample of a study of shared clonotypes between healthy human individuals. Measured with immunoSEQ multiplex PCR; TCRdb has only the in-frame clones, and not every one. In the table there are 150,000 to 200,000 clones, around 93% of which are singletons. Sequenced input: naive CD4+ T cells sorted from blood. These receptors were taken from a woman in her 30s in good health. Each CDR3 is given with its conserved first and last residue. The D gene is left open where the match is weak. Clone size is shown for a subset of rows, as once, few, many or a class of expanded clone.

V gene,J gene,clone size,D gene,CDR3 DNA,CDR3 protein
TRBV10-1,TRBJ2-5,.,TRBD1,TGCGCCAGCAGTCGGACAGGGATGGGGGAGACCCAGTACTTC,CASSRTGMGETQYF
TRBV28,TRBJ2-7,.,TRBD1,TGTGCCAGCAGTTTTCCCAGGGGGCGCGGCTCCTACGAGCAGTACTTC,CASSFPRGRGSYEQYF
TRBV5-4,TRBJ2-7,.,TRBD1,TGTGCCAGCAGCCTGACAGGACAGGGCATTTGGTACGAGCAGTACTTC,CASSLTGQGIWYEQYF
TRBV28,TRBJ1-1,.,.,TGTGCCAGCAGCTTGTCGGGTATCATGAACACTGAAGCTTTCTTT,CASSLSGIMNTEAFF
TRBV15,TRBJ2-7,.,.,TGTGCCACCAGCAGAGATGTAAGTTACGAGCAGTACTTC,CATSRDVSYEQYF
TRBV28,TRBJ2-7,.,.,TGTGCCAGCAGTTTTATCGACGAGCAGTACTTC,CASSFIDEQYF
TRBV7-2,TRBJ1-5,few,.,TGTGCCAGCGGCCACCCTGGCAATCAGCCCCAGCATTTT,CASGHPGNQPQHF
TRBV18,TRBJ2-7,.,.,TGTGCCAGCTCACCACCCCTGGGGGAGCAGTACTTC,CASSPPLGEQYF
TRBV27,TRBJ2-1,.,.,TGTGCCAGCAGTTGGAGCGGTCTCTCCTACAATGAGCAGTTCTTC,CASSWSGLSYNEQFF
TRBV10-2,TRBJ1-4,.,TRBD1,TGCGCCAGCGGACAGGATAGGAATGAAAAACTGTTTTTT,CASGQDRNEKLFF
TRBV21-1,TRBJ1-4,.,.,TGTGCCAGCAGCAAAGGGGCAAAAGCAACTAATGAAAAACTGTTTTTT,CASSKGAKATNEKLFF
TRBV4-2,TRBJ2-7,.,.,TGTGCCAGCAGCCAAGATAGTACCCGGGGGGCTAGGTACGAGCAGTACTTC,CASSQDSTRGARYEQYF
TRBV9,TRBJ1-2,.,.,TGTGCCAGCAGCGACCCAATCTATGGCTACACCTTC,CASSDPIYGYTF
TRBV6-1,TRBJ1-3,.,TRBD1,TGTGCCAGCAGTGAAGTTTTCCCCACAGGGGGCTCTGGAAACACCATATATTTT,CASSEVFPTGGSGNTIYF
TRBV5-1,TRBJ1-1,once,TRBD1,TGCGCCAGCAGCTTGGGACAGGGTACCTCCATGAACACTGAAGCTTTCTTT,CASSLGQGTSMNTEAFF